This T cell receptor (beta chain) was captured in a study of T cell changes during pregnancy in multiple sclerosis. TCRdb's copy holds only in-frame clones and misses some; the assay was immunoSEQ multiplex PCR. Among more than 65,000 clones listed, roughly nine tenths were seen once. The CDR3 totals 14 residues. CDR1 and CDR2 from the germline V gene are MDHEN and SYDVKM. The J segment lost 4 bases and the V segment lost 6 bases, leaving 7 bases of the junction unmatched. The sequenced sample was peripheral blood, obtained in the first trimester of pregnancy. The chain couples TRBV28 to TRBJ2-7, with TRBD1 matching 9 bases. The clonotype comes from a female donor with multiple sclerosis, enrolled in a pregnancy study. The CDR3 reads CASRGGTGLYEQYF. CDR3 DNA: TGTGCCAGCAGGGGAGGGACAGGGTTGTACGAGCAGTACTTC. Complete variable domain (other parts from reference TRBV28 and TRBJ2-7): DVKVTQSSRYLVKRTGEKVFLECVQDMDHENMFWYRQDPGLGLRLIYFSYDVKMKEKGDIPEGYSVSREKKERFSLILESASTNQTSMYLCASRGGTGLYEQYFGPGTRLTVT.